This paragraph reports one TCR beta chain. Its antigen is not identified. Sequencing used immunoSEQ multiplex PCR; TCRdb keeps in-frame clones, though not all of them. The data hold about 61,000 clones, with roughly four fifths observed a single time. The sample comes from a study of OX40 agonist ivuxolimab in advanced cancers. Study details: Cohort: around 83% men, mean age around 61, aged about 23 to 80.

Overall study results and limits: At 0.1 to 3.0 mg/kg and by week 6, CD4+ and CD8+ T cells in the blood had expanded clonally. The study found that CD8+ T cells averaged more expanded clones than CD4+. The antigen specificity of the peripheral T cells (those that were expanded) was not determined.

CDR1 is KGHSH, CDR2 LQKENI, per germline. Trimming cost V 2 bases and J 4 bases, with 15 bases left between them. The CDR3 is made up of 15 amino acids. This TCR came from an adult with an advanced solid tumor such as melanoma, head and neck, liver or kidney cancer. The chain has TRBV18 and TRBJ2-7; maybe TRBD1 (6 bases). The starting material was CD4+ or CD8+ T cells sorted from blood, obtained in a trial of the OX40 agonist ivuxolimab. CDR3 sequence: CASSPISSGAYEQYF. The CDR3 DNA reads TGTGCCAGCTCACCAATTTCTTCAGGGGCGTACGAGCAGTACTTC.